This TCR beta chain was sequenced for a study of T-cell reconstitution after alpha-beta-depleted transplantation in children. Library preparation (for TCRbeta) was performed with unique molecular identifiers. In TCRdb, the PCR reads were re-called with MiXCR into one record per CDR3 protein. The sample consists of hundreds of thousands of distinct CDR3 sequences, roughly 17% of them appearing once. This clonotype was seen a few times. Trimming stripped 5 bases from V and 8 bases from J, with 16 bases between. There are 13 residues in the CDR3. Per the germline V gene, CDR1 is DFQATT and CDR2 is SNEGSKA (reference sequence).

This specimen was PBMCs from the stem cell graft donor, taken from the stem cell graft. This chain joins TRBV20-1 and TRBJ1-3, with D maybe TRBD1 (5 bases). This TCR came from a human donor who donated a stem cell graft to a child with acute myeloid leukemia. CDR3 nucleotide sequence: TGCAGTGCTGGGGGGGGAGGGTTTGACACCATATATTTT. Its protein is CSAGGGGFDTIYF.